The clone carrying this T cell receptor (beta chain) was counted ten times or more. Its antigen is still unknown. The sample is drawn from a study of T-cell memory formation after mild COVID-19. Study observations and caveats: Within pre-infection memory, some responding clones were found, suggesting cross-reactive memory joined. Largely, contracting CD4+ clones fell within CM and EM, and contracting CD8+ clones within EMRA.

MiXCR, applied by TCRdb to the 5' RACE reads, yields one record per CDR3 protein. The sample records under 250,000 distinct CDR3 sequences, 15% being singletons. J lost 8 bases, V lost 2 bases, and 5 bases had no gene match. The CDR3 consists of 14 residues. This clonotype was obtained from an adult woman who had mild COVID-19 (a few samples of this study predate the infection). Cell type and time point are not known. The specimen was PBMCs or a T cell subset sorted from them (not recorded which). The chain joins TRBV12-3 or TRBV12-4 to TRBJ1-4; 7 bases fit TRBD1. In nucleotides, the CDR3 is TGTGCCAGCAGTTTAAGGGGGCTCGGAGAAAAACTGTTTTTT. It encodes CASSLRGLGEKLFF.